This is a list of T cell receptor beta chains from one sample in a study of T cell responses to AZD1222 COVID-19 vaccine. Clones were sequenced by immunoSEQ multiplex PCR, and TCRdb holds only the in-frame ones, with some missing. The sample shows 150,000 to 200,000 clones, about 91% of them seen only once. The specimen comprised peripheral blood, sampled on day 0 of AZD1222 vaccination. The receptors originated from an adult in good health. CDR3s include the opening cysteine and the closing phenylalanine or tryptophan. Fields, in order: J gene, D gene, V gene, clone size, CDR3 protein, CDR3 DNA. A D gene is named only where the DNA matches it firmly. The size of a clone is reported for some rows only, either as once, few or many, or as a class for expanded clones.

J gene: TRBJ1-5
D gene: .
V gene: TRBV3-1/TRBV3-2
clone size: .
CDR3 protein: CASSQGTAGQPQHF
CDR3 DNA: TGTGCCAGCAGCCAAGGGACTGCAGGGCAGCCCCAGCATTTT

J gene: TRBJ2-1
D gene: TRBD1
V gene: TRBV28
clone size: .
CDR3 protein: CASTQRGQGANEQFF
CDR3 DNA: TGTGCCAGCACTCAGAGGGGACAGGGGGCAAATGAGCAGTTCTTC

J gene: TRBJ2-7
D gene: TRBD1
V gene: TRBV6-5
clone size: .
CDR3 protein: CASNGRDRSSYEQYF
CDR3 DNA: TGTGCCAGCAACGGAAGGGACAGGAGCTCCTACGAGCAGTACTTC

J gene: TRBJ2-3
D gene: TRBD2
V gene: TRBV5-1
clone size: once
CDR3 protein: CASSNRGTSGKSNTQYF
CDR3 DNA: TGCGCCAGCAGCAACAGAGGGACTAGCGGGAAATCGAATACGCAGTATTTT

J gene: TRBJ2-1
D gene: TRBD2
V gene: TRBV29-1
clone size: .
CDR3 protein: CSVSGRGSYNEQFF
CDR3 DNA: TGCAGCGTCTCCGGGAGGGGGTCCTACAATGAGCAGTTCTTC

J gene: TRBJ2-7
D gene: TRBD2
V gene: TRBV5-1
clone size: .
CDR3 protein: CASSELAGDPSSYEQYF
CDR3 DNA: TGCGCCAGCAGCGAACTAGCGGGAGACCCGAGCTCCTACGAGCAGTACTTC

J gene: TRBJ2-1
D gene: .
V gene: TRBV7-9
clone size: .
CDR3 protein: CASSLGGVGDLYNEQFF
CDR3 DNA: TGTGCCAGCAGCTTAGGAGGAGTTGGGGATCTCTACAATGAGCAGTTCTTC

J gene: TRBJ1-5
D gene: .
V gene: TRBV7-9
clone size: .
CDR3 protein: CASSLGQGNQPQHF
CDR3 DNA: TGTGCCAGCAGCTTAGGGCAGGGGAATCAGCCCCAGCATTTT

J gene: TRBJ2-7
D gene: TRBD2
V gene: TRBV28
clone size: .
CDR3 protein: CASSHGQGGLAGGPTSYEQYF
CDR3 DNA: TGTGCCAGCAGTCATGGGCAGGGTGGACTAGCGGGAGGGCCAACTTCCTACGAGCAGTACTTC

J gene: TRBJ1-1
D gene: TRBD1
V gene: TRBV6-5
clone size: .
CDR3 protein: CASSAQGAGNTEAFF
CDR3 DNA: TGTGCCAGCAGCGCACAGGGGGCTGGGAACACTGAAGCTTTCTTT

J gene: TRBJ2-7
D gene: TRBD2
V gene: TRBV6-5
clone size: .
CDR3 protein: CASSWGGSSYEQYF
CDR3 DNA: TGTGCCAGCAGCTGGGGGGGGTCCTCCTACGAGCAGTACTTC

J gene: TRBJ2-7
D gene: .
V gene: TRBV6-2/TRBV6-3
clone size: .
CDR3 protein: CASSLIPGPYGSYEQYF
CDR3 DNA: TGTGCCAGCAGTTTGATTCCCGGACCCTATGGGTCCTACGAGCAGTACTTC

J gene: TRBJ2-2
D gene: TRBD1
V gene: TRBV6-5
clone size: .
CDR3 protein: CASSPGTGTGELFF
CDR3 DNA: TGTGCCAGCAGCCCAGGGACAGGGACCGGGGAGCTGTTTTTT

J gene: TRBJ1-1
D gene: TRBD1
V gene: TRBV29-1
clone size: .
CDR3 protein: CSVEDRVGLGQENTEAFF
CDR3 DNA: TGCAGCGTTGAAGATAGAGTAGGTTTAGGACAGGAGAACACTGAAGCTTTCTTT

J gene: TRBJ2-5
D gene: .
V gene: TRBV4-1
clone size: .
CDR3 protein: CASSQARKHIGETQYF
CDR3 DNA: TGCGCCAGCAGCCAAGCTAGGAAGCATATTGGCGAGACCCAGTACTTC

J gene: TRBJ1-2
D gene: .
V gene: TRBV4-2
clone size: .
CDR3 protein: CASSQDEKNYGYTF
CDR3 DNA: TGTGCCAGCAGCCAAGATGAGAAGAACTATGGCTACACCTTC

J gene: TRBJ1-1
D gene: .
V gene: TRBV6-5
clone size: .
CDR3 protein: CASRIQGGLNTEAFF
CDR3 DNA: TGTGCCAGCAGGATTCAGGGAGGCCTGAACACTGAAGCTTTCTTT

J gene: TRBJ2-7
D gene: .
V gene: TRBV27
clone size: .
CDR3 protein: CASSLSQGGLEQYF
CDR3 DNA: TGTGCCAGCAGTTTATCACAAGGAGGGTTGGAGCAGTACTTC

J gene: TRBJ1-2
D gene: TRBD1
V gene: TRBV18
clone size: .
CDR3 protein: CASSPTTGSYGYTF
CDR3 DNA: TGTGCCAGCTCACCCACGACAGGGAGCTATGGCTACACCTTC

J gene: TRBJ1-4
D gene: TRBD1
V gene: TRBV15
clone size: .
CDR3 protein: CATSTGDSNEKLFF
CDR3 DNA: TGTGCCACCAGTACAGGGGATTCTAATGAAAAACTGTTTTTT

J gene: TRBJ1-3
D gene: .
V gene: TRBV3-1/TRBV3-2
clone size: .
CDR3 protein: CASSQDGRYTGNTIYF
CDR3 DNA: TGTGCCAGCAGCCAAGATGGGAGATACACTGGAAACACCATATATTTT

J gene: TRBJ2-1
D gene: .
V gene: TRBV7-9
clone size: .
CDR3 protein: CASSFQGAYNEQFF
CDR3 DNA: TGTGCCAGCAGCTTCCAGGGTGCCTACAATGAGCAGTTCTTC

J gene: TRBJ2-1
D gene: .
V gene: TRBV7-3
clone size: .
CDR3 protein: CASSLPEADSYNEQFF
CDR3 DNA: TGTGCCAGCAGCTTGCCCGAAGCGGACTCCTACAATGAGCAGTTCTTC

J gene: TRBJ2-7
D gene: TRBD2
V gene: TRBV27
clone size: .
CDR3 protein: CASSSLAVAGASEEQYF
CDR3 DNA: TGTGCCAGCAGTTCCCTCGCCGTAGCGGGAGCGTCTGAAGAGCAGTACTTC

J gene: TRBJ2-7
D gene: TRBD2
V gene: TRBV10-3
clone size: .
CDR3 protein: CAISEPTSGRGEQYF
CDR3 DNA: TGTGCCATCAGTGAGCCGACTAGCGGGAGAGGGGAGCAGTACTTC

J gene: TRBJ2-6
D gene: .
V gene: TRBV3-1/TRBV3-2
clone size: .
CDR3 protein: CASSQRGTGANVLTF
CDR3 DNA: TGTGCCAGCAGCCAAAGGGGTACTGGGGCCAACGTCCTGACTTTC

J gene: TRBJ1-2
D gene: .
V gene: TRBV6-1
clone size: .
CDR3 protein: CASSEGPARSDGYTF
CDR3 DNA: TGTGCCAGCAGTGAAGGGCCTGCGAGGTCGGATGGCTACACCTTC

J gene: TRBJ1-3
D gene: .
V gene: TRBV7-5
clone size: .
CDR3 protein: CARSPRLGGNTIYF
CDR3 DNA: TGTGCCAGAAGCCCTAGGCTGGGGGGAAACACCATATATTTT

J gene: TRBJ2-3
D gene: TRBD2
V gene: TRBV18
clone size: .
CDR3 protein: CASKTSGGQQRQYF
CDR3 DNA: TGTGCCAGCAAGACTAGCGGGGGACAGCAGAGGCAGTATTTT

J gene: TRBJ1-5
D gene: TRBD1
V gene: TRBV28
clone size: .
CDR3 protein: CASSLWQGAGGNQPQHF
CDR3 DNA: TGTGCCAGCAGTTTATGGCAGGGGGCAGGGGGCAATCAGCCCCAGCATTTT

J gene: TRBJ2-7
D gene: .
V gene: TRBV27
clone size: .
CDR3 protein: CASSKYYEQYF
CDR3 DNA: TGTGCCAGCAGTAAGTACTACGAGCAGTACTTC

J gene: TRBJ1-1
D gene: .
V gene: TRBV27
clone size: .
CDR3 protein: CASSLLGPRNTEAFF
CDR3 DNA: TGTGCCAGCAGTTTATTGGGTCCACGGAACACTGAAGCTTTCTTT

J gene: TRBJ2-2
D gene: .
V gene: TRBV28
clone size: .
CDR3 protein: CASSEGVYGELFF
CDR3 DNA: TGTGCCAGCAGTGAGGGTGTCTACGGGGAGCTGTTTTTT

J gene: TRBJ2-7
D gene: .
V gene: TRBV2
clone size: .
CDR3 protein: CASKVAGPETYEQYF
CDR3 DNA: TGTGCCAGCAAGGTTGCGGGGCCAGAAACCTACGAGCAGTACTTC

J gene: TRBJ1-6
D gene: .
V gene: TRBV6-1
clone size: .
CDR3 protein: CASSEGRFRSSYNSPLHF
CDR3 DNA: TGTGCCAGCAGTGAAGGCCGGTTTCGGAGCTCCTATAATTCACCCCTCCACTTT

J gene: TRBJ1-3
D gene: TRBD1
V gene: TRBV7-9
clone size: .
CDR3 protein: CASSLGQGAGNTIYF
CDR3 DNA: TGTGCCAGCAGCTTAGGACAGGGTGCTGGAAACACCATATATTTT

J gene: TRBJ1-3
D gene: .
V gene: TRBV7-2
clone size: .
CDR3 protein: CASSLEAGAEGYF
CDR3 DNA: TGTGCCAGCAGCTTAGAAGCCGGGGCCGAAGGATATTTT

J gene: TRBJ1-6
D gene: .
V gene: TRBV19
clone size: .
CDR3 protein: CASRDNGSPLHF
CDR3 DNA: TGTGCCAGTAGGGACAACGGTTCACCCCTCCACTTT

J gene: TRBJ2-3
D gene: TRBD2
V gene: TRBV11-3
clone size: .
CDR3 protein: CASSFDSGSTDTQYF
CDR3 DNA: TGTGCCAGCAGCTTTGATAGCGGGAGCACAGATACGCAGTATTTT

J gene: TRBJ2-2
D gene: .
V gene: TRBV5-4
clone size: .
CDR3 protein: CASSLRPTGELFF
CDR3 DNA: TGTGCCAGCAGCTTGAGGCCCACCGGGGAGCTGTTTTTT

J gene: TRBJ1-4
D gene: .
V gene: TRBV27
clone size: .
CDR3 protein: CASSLQGRGNEKLFF
CDR3 DNA: TGTGCCAGCAGTTTACAGGGCAGGGGCAATGAAAAACTGTTTTTT

J gene: TRBJ1-6
D gene: TRBD1
V gene: TRBV5-1
clone size: .
CDR3 protein: CASRAGQAYNSPLHF
CDR3 DNA: TGCGCCAGCAGGGCAGGACAGGCCTATAATTCACCCCTCCACTTT

J gene: TRBJ2-7
D gene: TRBD2
V gene: TRBV5-1
clone size: once
CDR3 protein: CASSLDGGSSYEQYF
CDR3 DNA: TGCGCCAGCAGCTTGGACGGGGGGAGCTCCTACGAGCAGTACTTC

J gene: TRBJ1-2
D gene: TRBD1
V gene: TRBV7-3
clone size: .
CDR3 protein: CASSPGQDYGYTF
CDR3 DNA: TGTGCCAGCAGCCCTGGACAGGACTATGGCTACACCTTC

J gene: TRBJ2-2
D gene: TRBD2
V gene: TRBV19
clone size: few
CDR3 protein: CASLRRLAGGGELFF
CDR3 DNA: TGTGCCTCCCTCCGCAGACTAGCGGGAGGCGGGGAGCTGTTTTTT

J gene: TRBJ1-2
D gene: .
V gene: TRBV19
clone size: once
CDR3 protein: CASSIGEALAFRGYTF
CDR3 DNA: TGTGCCAGTAGTATAGGTGAGGCCCTCGCCTTTCGGGGCTACACCTTC

J gene: TRBJ2-1
D gene: .
V gene: TRBV14
clone size: .
CDR3 protein: CASSPLGLQANEQFF
CDR3 DNA: TGTGCCAGCAGCCCACTGGGACTTCAGGCCAATGAGCAGTTCTTC

J gene: TRBJ1-3
D gene: .
V gene: TRBV28
clone size: .
CDR3 protein: CASRGTDFSGNTIYF
CDR3 DNA: TGTGCCAGCAGGGGGACGGACTTCTCTGGAAACACCATATATTTT

J gene: TRBJ2-7
D gene: .
V gene: TRBV19
clone size: .
CDR3 protein: CASSAWTSTYEQYF
CDR3 DNA: TGTGCCAGTAGTGCCTGGACATCCACCTACGAGCAGTACTTC

J gene: TRBJ1-5
D gene: .
V gene: TRBV5-1
clone size: .
CDR3 protein: CASRSREDLPQHF
CDR3 DNA: TGCGCCAGCAGGTCTCGTGAGGACCTTCCCCAGCATTTT

J gene: TRBJ2-3
D gene: .
V gene: TRBV10-3
clone size: .
CDR3 protein: CAITPGRTGGLGTDTQYF
CDR3 DNA: TGTGCCATCACCCCCGGCCGGACTGGGGGGCTCGGCACAGATACGCAGTATTTT

J gene: TRBJ1-3
D gene: .
V gene: TRBV28
clone size: .
CDR3 protein: CASSSEGGRRNTIYF
CDR3 DNA: TGTGCCAGCAGTTCCGAAGGGGGGAGAAGAAACACCATATATTTT

J gene: TRBJ2-7
D gene: .
V gene: TRBV3-1/TRBV3-2
clone size: .
CDR3 protein: CASSQVTSYEQYF
CDR3 DNA: TGTGCCAGCAGCCAAGTTACTAGCTACGAGCAGTACTTC